In this sample, the clone carrying this T cell receptor beta chain turned up a few times. This sample is drawn from a study of blood T cells in healthy people across ages. Sample-barcoded 5' priming and a J-beta primer mix drove a second PCR of roughly 6 to 12 cycles. In TCRdb, the 5' RACE reads were re-called with MiXCR into one record per CDR3 protein. The sample yields fewer than 1.5 million distinct CDR3 sequences, about 43% seen once. Sequencing was carried out using blood. The sequence was collected from a woman between 18 and 29 years old in good health.

Here the CDR3 DNA reads TGTGCCACTCGAGTCCCGGGACAGGGGGAGTTCTTC. Its translation: CATRVPGQGEFF. The J gene is TRBJ2-1, the V gene TRBV2, with 11 bases aligning to TRBD1. The CDR3 is made up of 12 amino acids. CDR1 SNHLY and CDR2 FYNNEI come from the germline V gene. With 10 bases clipped from V and 14 bases from J, the junction kept 10 bases outside the gene matches.